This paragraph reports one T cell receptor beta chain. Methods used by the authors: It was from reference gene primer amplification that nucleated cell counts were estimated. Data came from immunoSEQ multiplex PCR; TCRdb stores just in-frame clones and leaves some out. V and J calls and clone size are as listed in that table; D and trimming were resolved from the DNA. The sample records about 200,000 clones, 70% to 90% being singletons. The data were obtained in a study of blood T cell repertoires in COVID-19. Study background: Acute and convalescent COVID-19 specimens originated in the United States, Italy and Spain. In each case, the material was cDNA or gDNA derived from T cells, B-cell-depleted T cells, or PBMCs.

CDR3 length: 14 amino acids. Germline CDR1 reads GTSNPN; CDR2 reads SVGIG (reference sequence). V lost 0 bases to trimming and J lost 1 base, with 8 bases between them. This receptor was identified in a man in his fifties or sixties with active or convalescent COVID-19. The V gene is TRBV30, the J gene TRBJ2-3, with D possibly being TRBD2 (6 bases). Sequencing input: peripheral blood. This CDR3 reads CAWSVGGGTDTQYF. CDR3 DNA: TGTGCCTGGAGTGTAGGAGGGGGCACAGATACGCAGTATTTT.